Included here is one TCR beta chain sequence, with context. Germline CDR1 SGHTA, CDR2 FQGNSA. This CDR3 region has 14 residues. The V end lost 5 bases, the J end lost 6 bases, and 14 bases lay between the germline ends. This sample stems from a study of T-cell reconstitution after alpha-beta-depleted transplantation in children. Library preparation (for TCRbeta) was performed with unique molecular identifiers. TCRdb reprocessed the PCR reads via MiXCR and lists one record per CDR3 protein. Seen here are over 550,000 distinct CDR3 sequences, roughly 10% observed once, and the top ten hold less than 4.5%.

The source material was PBMCs from the stem cell graft donor, sampled from the stem cell graft. The clonotype originates from a human donor who donated a stem cell graft to a child with acute myeloid leukemia. The V and J genes are TRBV7-2 and TRBJ2-4; D not certain. The CDR3 DNA sequence: TGTGCCAGCAGCCCCCAGGACCCCAGAAACATTCAGTACTTC. It specifies CASSPQDPRNIQYF.